This T cell receptor beta chain was obtained from a study of blood T cell repertoires in COVID-19. This clone was detected only a few times. This table comes from immunoSEQ multiplex PCR, and its TCRdb copy is limited to in-frame clones, with some not included. The repertoire holds under 250,000 clones, with roughly 84% as singletons. V was pared by 6 bases and J by 3 bases, with 1 base of the junction left unmatched. The CDR3 is 12 residues long. CDR1 and CDR2 (germline): MDHEN, SYDVKM. This chain joins TRBV28 and TRBJ2-7; 8 nucleotides match TRBD1. The receptor was derived from a woman in her 30s who had recovered from COVID-19. Input material: peripheral blood. CDR3 amino acids: CASSDRGYEQYF. CDR3 DNA sequence: TGTGCCAGCAGCGACAGGGGCTACGAGCAGTACTTC.